This T cell receptor (beta chain) was observed in a study of beta chain features in type 1 diabetes. This clone was seen a few times. This CDR3 comprises 16 residues. The V gene lost 1 base and the J gene lost 1 base, with 14 bases spanning the gap. Germline-derived CDR1 and CDR2 are MGHRA and YSYEKL. Expressed TCRB transcripts got sequenced, as all isolated RNA was reverse transcribed. The protocol was immunoSEQ multiplex PCR, while the TCRdb copy is restricted to in-frame clones and leaves out a portion. The sample lists about 360,000 clones, roughly 12% seen once, with about 0.018% in the top ten. V is TRBV4-1 and J is TRBJ2-7; a weak D match, TRBD2 (5 bases). This TCR was sampled from a young man in good health. The sequenced material came from naive CD4+ T cells from blood. CDR3 protein: CASSQGYTGSSYEQYF. The CDR3 DNA is TGCGCCAGCAGCCAAGGCTATACGGGATCTTCCTACGAGCAGTACTTC.